This T cell receptor (beta chain) was obtained from a study of blood T cell repertoires in COVID-19. Cohort allocation depended upon clinical history that participants reported. J lost 1 base, V lost 1 base, and 3 bases had no gene match. Germline CDR1 SGHVS, CDR2 FQNEAQ. The CDR3 spans 15 residues. Clones were read by immunoSEQ multiplex PCR, and TCRdb kept only the in-frame ones, dropping some. The data contain approximately 200,000 clones, approximately 81% of them seen just once; the ten biggest clones take up 18%. This sequence joins TRBV7-8 and TRBJ1-1, with 7 positions matching TRBD1. The clonotype comes from a man aged 35 to 55 who had recovered from COVID-19. The sequenced material came from PBMCs or T cells enriched from blood (not recorded which). The chain's CDR3 is CASSLGGGANTEAFF. The CDR3 DNA reads TGTGCCAGCAGCTTAGGAGGGGGCGCGAACACTGAAGCTTTCTTT.